A selection of T cell receptor beta chains follows, all from one sample in a study of blood T cell repertoires in COVID-19. Clones were sequenced by immunoSEQ multiplex PCR, and TCRdb holds only the in-frame ones, with some missing. The sample has 300,000 to 350,000 clones, 75% to 95% seen once. Sequenced input: peripheral blood. The receptors shown here come from a woman aged 25 to 39 with COVID-19, enrolled during active disease. The CDR3 runs from the conserved cysteine through the conserved F or W. Each record gives: clone size, V gene, J gene, D gene, CDR3 DNA, CDR3 protein. The D gene is left open where the match is weak. Clone size is given for some rows only: seen once, a few or many times, or a class if the clone is expanded.

>-|TRBV10-3|TRBJ2-3|-
TGTGCCATCAGTGACCTAGCCTGTAGCACAGATACGCAGTATTTT
CAISDLACSTDTQYF
>-|TRBV5-1|TRBJ2-7|-
TGCGCCAGCAGCCGGGTCTCAGACGAGCAGTACTTC
CASSRVSDEQYF
>-|TRBV19|TRBJ2-5|TRBD2
TGTGCCAGTAGTATAGCGGGAGGGCCGTCAGAGACCCAGTACTTC
CASSIAGGPSETQYF
>-|TRBV27|TRBJ2-3|TRBD1
TGTGCCAGCAGTGGGACAGGGTCAGATACGCAGTATTTT
CASSGTGSDTQYF
>-|TRBV24-1|TRBJ2-1|-
TGTGCCACCAGTGGTTCGTGGGCTCCCAATGAGCAGTTCTTC
CATSGSWAPNEQFF
>-|TRBV6-4|TRBJ1-6|-
TGTGCCAGCAGTTTGGGCCCAAATTCACCCCTCCACTTT
CASSLGPNSPLHF
>-|TRBV24-1|TRBJ2-3|TRBD2
TGTGCCACCAGGGGACTAGCGGGGAACACAGATACGCAGTATTTT
CATRGLAGNTDTQYF
>-|TRBV9|TRBJ2-2|TRBD1
TGTGCCAGCAGCCAAGGGACAGGGTCCGGGGAGCTGTTTTTT
CASSQGTGSGELFF
>-|TRBV3-1/TRBV3-2|TRBJ1-1|-
TGTGCCAGTGCTCGGCGGGGAGGAAAGACTGAAGCTTTCTTT
CASARRGGKTEAFF
>-|TRBV30|TRBJ2-5|TRBD2
TGTGCCTGGAGTGTAGGTTCTAGCGGGACGCAAGAGACCCAGTACTTC
CAWSVGSSGTQETQYF
>-|TRBV7-8|TRBJ2-3|-
TGTGCCAGCAGCTTATATCGGGGAGGCACAGATACGCAGTATTTT
CASSLYRGGTDTQYF
>-|TRBV3-1/TRBV3-2|TRBJ2-7|-
TGTGCCAGCAGCCCGAAGGGGGGGACTAACTACTACGAGCAGTACTTC
CASSPKGGTNYYEQYF
>-|TRBV10-1|TRBJ1-6|-
TGCGCCAGCAGTGAATATGTGGGGGACCCTAGCGGTTCACCCCTCCACTTT
CASSEYVGDPSGSPLHF
>-|TRBV9|TRBJ2-3|TRBD2
TGTGCCAGCAGCGTAGAGGGACTAGCGGGAGCCACAGATACGCAGTATTTT
CASSVEGLAGATDTQYF
>-|TRBV25-1|TRBJ1-4|-
TGTGCCAGCAGTGAATTGGGCAGGGGATATGAAAAACTGTTTTTT
CASSELGRGYEKLFF
>once|TRBV28|TRBJ2-5|TRBD2
TGTGCCAGCAGTTTGCCCGTGGGAGCGGGAGGTGAGACCCAGTACTTC
CASSLPVGAGGETQYF
>-|TRBV18|TRBJ2-3|TRBD2
TGTGCCAGCTCACCACAGGGGAGGGTTGTCGGAGATACGCAGTATTTT
CASSPQGRVVGDTQYF
>-|TRBV10-3|TRBJ2-7|-
TGTGCCATCACCTCCGGGACTCGTGGCTCCTACGAGCAGTACTTC
CAITSGTRGSYEQYF
>-|TRBV2|TRBJ1-5|-
TGTGCCAGCAGTGAAGCCCAGGGGTCACAGCCCCAGCATTTT
CASSEAQGSQPQHF
>-|TRBV27|TRBJ1-6|-
TGTGCCAGCAGCCAGGGATATAATTCACCCCTCCACTTT
CASSQGYNSPLHF
>once|TRBV11-3|TRBJ1-1|-
TGTGCCAGCCGGGGGGTTCTCACTGAAGCTTTCTTT
CASRGVLTEAFF
>-|TRBV4-3|TRBJ2-3|TRBD2
TGCGCCAGCAGCCAAGATGGGACTAGGCCCGCAGATACGCAGTATTTT
CASSQDGTRPADTQYF
>-|TRBV30|TRBJ1-2|TRBD1
TGTGCCCTCAAATTTCCGGGACAGGTTCGCTCCACCTTC
CALKFPGQVRSTF
>-|TRBV5-4|TRBJ2-7|TRBD1
TGTGCCAGCAGCCGAGGGGACAGCTACGAGCAGTACTTC
CASSRGDSYEQYF
>few|TRBV24-1|TRBJ1-5|TRBD1
TGTGCCACCCAGGGGGCAGGGGGCGCGACTCAGCCCCAGCATTTT
CATQGAGGATQPQHF
>-|TRBV11-3|TRBJ2-1|-
TGTGCCAGCAGCTTAGCAGGGGCCCATGAGCAGTTCTTC
CASSLAGAHEQFF
>few|TRBV2|TRBJ2-2|-
TGTGCCAGCAGTGAGCCCGACTCCTTAAAGAGCACCGGGGAGCTGTTTTTT
CASSEPDSLKSTGELFF
>-|TRBV7-9|TRBJ1-3|TRBD1
TGTGCCAGCAACCAAGAGACAGGGGTCGGTGGAAACACCATATATTTT
CASNQETGVGGNTIYF
>-|TRBV5-4|TRBJ2-4|-
TGTGCCAGCAGCCCCTGGACCGGAGGCAAAAACATTCAGTACTTC
CASSPWTGGKNIQYF
>-|TRBV18|TRBJ2-5|TRBD1
TGTGCCAGCTCACCATCAGGGGGTCTGGAGACCCAGTACTTC
CASSPSGGLETQYF